The 19 T cell receptor beta chains listed next were all sequenced from one sample in a study of T cells after yellow fever vaccination. A single record per CDR3 protein comes from TCRdb applying MiXCR to the 5' RACE reads. The profile shows around 250,000 distinct CDR3 sequences, 6.5% to 8.5% of them singletons. Material: CD4+ T cells sorted from PBMCs, obtained 15 days after the yellow fever booster vaccination. Receptors originate from a young man who received the YFV17D yellow fever vaccine.

The V and J genes are TRBV7-9 and TRBJ1-2, with D unresolved. The V gene's germline CDR1 is SEHNR and CDR2 FQNEAQ (reference sequence). The V gene lost 5 bases and the J gene lost 2 bases, with 18 bases spanning the gap. The CDR3 loop spans 16 amino acids. CDR3 region: CASSGTSGQFNYGYTF. The CDR3 coding sequence is TGTGCCAGCAGCGGAACTAGTGGGCAGTTCAACTATGGCTACACCTTC.

This clonotype was detected a few times. This rearrangement joins TRBV6-2 or TRBV6-3 to TRBJ2-2, with 10 bases fitting TRBD2. The CDR3 spans 16 residues. In germline, CDR1 is MNHEY, CDR2 SVGEGT. Trimming removed 2 bases from V and 6 bases from J; junction bases left unmatched: 6. The CDR3 here is CASSYPSGRASGELFF. CDR3 nucleotide sequence: TGTGCCAGCAGTTACCCCAGCGGGAGGGCCTCCGGGGAGCTGTTTTTT.

The chain combines TRBV4-2 with TRBJ2-2; 14 nucleotides agree with TRBD2. Germline V gene lookup returns CDR1 LGHNA and CDR2 YNFKEQ. V lost 4 bases and J lost 2; bases outside the gene matches: 6. CDR3 size: 18 residues. The CDR3 DNA is TGTGCCAGCAGCCCCGGGACTAGCGGGAGTTTTAACACCGGGGAGCTGTTTTTT. Translated, it gives CASSPGTSGSFNTGELFF.

This clonotype has ten or more counts. An end of the junction differs from the germline gene, which may be a read error. V usage is TRBV6-1 and J usage is TRBJ2-7; 8 bases align to TRBD2. Germline V gives CDR1 MNHNS, CDR2 SASEGT. The CDR3 loop spans 15 amino acids. The CDR3 DNA is TGTGCCAGCAGCGAAGCGGGAGCGGGCTCCTACGAGCAGTACTTC. It translates to CASSEAGAGSYEQYF.

The chain links TRBV7-9 to TRBJ1-5; D unresolved. V was clipped by 0 bases and J by 9 bases, with 6 bases between them. The V gene's germline CDR1 is SEHNR and CDR2 FQNEAQ (reference sequence). This CDR3 is 12 amino acids long. The CDR3 protein is CASSLALGPQHF. The CDR3 nucleotides read TGTGCCAGCAGCTTAGCGTTGGGGCCCCAGCATTTT.

This clonotype was detected a few times. The CDR3 region has the DNA TGTGCCAGCAGCAACGGACATGAGGAGACCCAGTACTTC. Its protein product is CASSNGHEETQYF. The rearrangement uses TRBV21-1 and TRBJ2-5; TRBD1, the D gene given by the table, was not confirmed from the DNA. TRBV21-1 is classified as a pseudogene. This CDR3 is 13 amino acids long.

V is TRBV11-2 and J is TRBJ1-2; no clear D gene. Germline assignment: CDR1 SGHAT and CDR2 FQNNGV. CDR3 length: 19 residues. Deletions cut 10 bases from V and 1 base from J, with 31 bases between. The CDR3 region has the DNA TGTGCCACCCCAAGTTTCGGCAGACCTAGTTCGGGGATTAACTATGGCTACACCTTC. Protein sequence: CATPSFGRPSSGINYGYTF.

This clonotype was picked up many times. The rearrangement links TRBV15 to TRBJ2-1; 8 nucleotides agree with TRBD2. Trimming cost V 1 base and J 2 bases; bases outside gene matches: 4. Germline V CDR1 and CDR2: LNHNV, YYDKDF (reference sequence). The CDR3 runs 16 residues. Here the CDR3 DNA reads TGTGCCACCAGCAGAGTAACTAGCGGTACCTACAATGAGCAGTTCTTC. Translation: CATSRVTSGTYNEQFF.

The rearrangement uses TRBV5-1 and TRBJ2-7, with TRBD1 matching 8 bases. CDR1 SGHRS and CDR2 YFSETQ come from the germline V gene. Trimming at V came to 4 bases and at J to 3 bases, leaving 9 bases not matched to a gene. The CDR3 contains 15 residues. CDR3 DNA: TGCGCCAGCAGCGGCCCCGGGACAGGAGGCTACGAGCAGTACTTC. Translating gives CASSGPGTGGYEQYF.

The chain employs TRBV4-2 and TRBJ2-3; D could derive from TRBD1 or TRBD2 (6 bases each). CDR1 is LGHNA, CDR2 YNFKEQ, per germline. The ends were cut back, 1 base at V and 6 bases at J, with 14 bases in the middle. CDR3 length equals 15 residues. Here the CDR3 DNA reads TGTGCCAGCAGCCAAGGGACAGCGGGCGGGGATACGCAGTATTTT. Amino acid sequence: CASSQGTAGGDTQYF.

The rearrangement links TRBV7-2 to TRBJ2-7; D may match TRBD1 or TRBD2 (6 bases each). Germline V gives CDR1 SGHTA, CDR2 FQGNSA. The V end lost 4 bases, the J end lost 7 bases, and 14 bases lay between the germline ends. The CDR3 covers 13 residues. CDR3 sequence: CASSSRGALEQYF. CDR3 in DNA: TGTGCCAGCAGCTCAAGGGGGGCGCTAGAGCAGTACTTC.

This clonotype occurred many times. The V gene is TRBV3-1, the J gene TRBJ2-7, with D possibly matching TRBD2 (6 bases). The CDR3 spans 16 residues. From germline, CDR1 is LGHDT and CDR2 YNNKEL (reference sequence). V lost 4 bases and J lost 0, with 16 bases in between. Here the CDR3 reads CASSRGSGPISYEQYF. In nucleotides, the CDR3 is TGTGCCAGCAGCCGTGGTAGCGGACCGATCTCCTACGAGCAGTACTTC.

The chain combines TRBV7-9 with TRBJ1-6, with D perhaps matching TRBD1 (6 bases). V was cut by 5 bases and J by 6 bases, with 11 bases left in between. The CDR3 is 14 residues long. The germline CDR1 and CDR2 sequences are SEHNR and FQNEAQ (reference sequence). The CDR3 DNA reads as TGTGCCAGCAGCCGCAGGGGTGGTAATTCACCCCTCCACTTT. Translating gives CASSRRGGNSPLHF.

The CDR3 DNA reads as TGTGCCAGCAGATCGGGACTACCCGACAATTTCGAGCAGTTCTTC. This encodes CASRSGLPDNFEQFF. The chain couples TRBV27 to TRBJ2-1; 7 bases fit TRBD2. Germline trimming cut 6 bases from V and 10 bases from J; bases unmatched to any gene: 15. Per germline, CDR1 MNHEY and CDR2 SMNVEV (reference sequence). The CDR3 spans 15 residues.

J is TRBJ2-5 and V is TRBV7-9; 7 bases are a match to TRBD1. The CDR3 runs to 13 residues. Germline V gene data show CDR1 as SEHNR and CDR2 as FQNEAQ (reference sequence). Germline trimming cut 3 bases from V and 4 bases from J; bases unmatched to any gene: 2. This CDR3 is CASSFDRVETQYF. The CDR3 DNA is TGTGCCAGCAGCTTCGACAGGGTAGAGACCCAGTACTTC.

This clonotype was recorded many times. The chain joins TRBV29-1 to TRBJ2-1, with no clear D. V lost 4 bases and J lost 0, with 10 bases in between. Germline V lookup: CDR1 SQVTM, CDR2 ANQGSEA. This CDR3 has 14 amino acids. The CDR3 spells CSVVPRSSYNEQFF. The CDR3 nucleotides are TGCAGCGTTGTCCCGCGGAGCTCCTACAATGAGCAGTTCTTC.

The table lists this clonotype with a few counts. V is TRBV18 and J is TRBJ2-3; 7 nucleotides match TRBD1. Germline V gives CDR1 KGHSH, CDR2 LQKENI. The ends lost 2 bases at V and 12 bases at J; junction bases unmatched: 5. The CDR3 is 12 amino acids. The CDR3 region has the DNA TGTGCCAGCTCACCAGGACAGGAAGGCCAGTATTTT. It specifies CASSPGQEGQYF.

This clonotype was recorded many times. The rearrangement links TRBV19 to TRBJ2-3, with 8 bases fitting TRBD1. CDR1 is LNHDA and CDR2 is SQIVND in the germline V gene (reference sequence). Germline trimming cut 3 bases from V and 5 bases from J; bases unmatched to any gene: 7. The CDR3 covers 15 residues. The CDR3 DNA is TGTGCCAGTAGTATGGGTCAGGGGGCAGGAGATACGCAGTATTTT. Its translation is CASSMGQGAGDTQYF. Variable domain in full (rest from reference TRBV19 and TRBJ2-3): DGGITQSPKYLFRKEGQNVTLSCEQNLNHDAMYWYRQDPGQGLRLIYYSQIVNDFQKGDIAEGYSVSREKKESFPLTVTSAQKNPTAFYLCASSMGQGAGDTQYFGPGTRLTVL.

The sample holds many counts of this clonotype. The chain employs TRBV7-9 and TRBJ1-1; D is unclear. CDR1 is SEHNR, CDR2 FQNEAQ, per germline (reference sequence). Trimming removed 1 base at V and 9 bases at J, with 15 bases between. This CDR3 has 14 amino acids. CDR3 coding DNA: TGTGCCAGCAGCTTAGACAACAAAGCCCTTAAAGCTTTCTTT. Its protein product is CASSLDNKALKAFF.